This paragraph covers one TCR beta chain sequence. The sample is drawn from a study of blood T cell repertoires in COVID-19. As for the study in general: Whether acute or convalescent, the COVID-19 samples came from the United States, Italy and Spain. PBMCs, B-cell-depleted T cells, or T cells were the source of the cDNA or gDNA that made up the material.

Authors' data handling: Reference gene primer amplification gave nucleated cell count estimates. Data came from immunoSEQ multiplex PCR; TCRdb stores just in-frame clones and leaves some out. V and J calls and clone size are copied from that table; D and trimming were computed from the DNA. The sample holds around 43,000 clones, approximately 86% seen once. Germline V gene lookup returns CDR1 LGHDT and CDR2 YNNKEL (reference sequence). The CDR3 contains 13 residues. V lost 6 bases to trimming and J lost 7 bases; unmatched junction nucleotides: 5. The J gene is TRBJ1-4, the V gene TRBV3-1 (or the pseudogene TRBV3-2); 7 bases fit TRBD1. The origin of this receptor is a woman of 80 years or more with acute or convalescent COVID-19. The sequencing input was peripheral blood. The CDR3 sequence: CASRNQGGEKLFF. In DNA form, the CDR3 reads TGTGCCAGCAGAAATCAGGGGGGTGAAAAACTGTTTTTT.